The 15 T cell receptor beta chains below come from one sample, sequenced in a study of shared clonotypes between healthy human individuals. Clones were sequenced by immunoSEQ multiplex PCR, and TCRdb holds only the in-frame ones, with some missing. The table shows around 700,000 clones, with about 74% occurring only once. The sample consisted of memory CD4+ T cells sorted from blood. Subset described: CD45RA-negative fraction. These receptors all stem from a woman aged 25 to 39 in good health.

CDR3 in amino acids: CASSFGVGVNTEAFF. The CDR3 region has the DNA TGTGCCAGCAGCTTCGGCGTAGGGGTAAACACTGAAGCTTTCTTT. J is TRBJ1-1 and V is TRBV5-4, with D possibly being TRBD1 (5 bases). The CDR3 runs 15 residues. Germline V gene lookup returns CDR1 SGHNT and CDR2 YYREEE (reference sequence). V was trimmed by 2 bases and J by 2 bases, leaving 13 bases between them.

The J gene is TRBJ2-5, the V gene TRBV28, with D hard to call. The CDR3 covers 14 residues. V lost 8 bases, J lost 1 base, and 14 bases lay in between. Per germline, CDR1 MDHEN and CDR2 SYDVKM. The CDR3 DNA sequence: TGTGCCAGCGCCCGCCCGGCTTCCCAAGAGACCCAGTACTTC. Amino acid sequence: CASARPASQETQYF.

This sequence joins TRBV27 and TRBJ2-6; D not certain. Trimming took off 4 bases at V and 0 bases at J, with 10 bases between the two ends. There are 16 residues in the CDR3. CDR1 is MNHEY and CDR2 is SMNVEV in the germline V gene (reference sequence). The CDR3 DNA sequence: TGTGCCAGCAGTTCGGACCCGGGCTCTGGGGCCAACGTCCTGACTTTC. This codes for CASSSDPGSGANVLTF.

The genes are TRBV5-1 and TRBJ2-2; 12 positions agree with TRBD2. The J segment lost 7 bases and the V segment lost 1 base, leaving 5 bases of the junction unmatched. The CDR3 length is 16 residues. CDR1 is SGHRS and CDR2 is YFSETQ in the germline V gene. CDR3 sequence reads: CASSLTTSGSVGELFF. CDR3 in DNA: TGCGCCAGCAGCTTGACGACTAGCGGGAGCGTCGGGGAGCTGTTTTTT.

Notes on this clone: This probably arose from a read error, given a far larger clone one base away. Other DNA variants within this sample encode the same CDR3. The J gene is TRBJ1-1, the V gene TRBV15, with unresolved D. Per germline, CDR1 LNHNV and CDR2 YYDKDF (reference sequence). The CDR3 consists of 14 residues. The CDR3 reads CATSIGFLNTEAFF. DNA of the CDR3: TGTGCCACCAGCATAGGATTCTTGAACACTGAGGCTTTCTTT.

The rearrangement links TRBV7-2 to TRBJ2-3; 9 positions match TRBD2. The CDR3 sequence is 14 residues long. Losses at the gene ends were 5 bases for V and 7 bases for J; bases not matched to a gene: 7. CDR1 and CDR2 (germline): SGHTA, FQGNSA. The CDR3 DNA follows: TGTGCCAGCAGCCCTAGGACTAGCGTCTATACGCAGTATTTT. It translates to CASSPRTSVYTQYF.

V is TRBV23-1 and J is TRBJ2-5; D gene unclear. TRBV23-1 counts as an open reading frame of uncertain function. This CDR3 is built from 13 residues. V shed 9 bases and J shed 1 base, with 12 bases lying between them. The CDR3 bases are TGCGCCAGGCCTGGGAACAGCCAAGAGACCCAGTACTTC. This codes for CARPGNSQETQYF.

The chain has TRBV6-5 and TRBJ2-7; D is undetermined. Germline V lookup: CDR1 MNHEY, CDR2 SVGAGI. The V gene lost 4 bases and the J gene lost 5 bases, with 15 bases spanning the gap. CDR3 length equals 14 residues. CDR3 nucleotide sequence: TGTGCCAGCAGTTTGAGGCTTCTTAATCACGAGCAGTACTTC. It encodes CASSLRLLNHEQYF.

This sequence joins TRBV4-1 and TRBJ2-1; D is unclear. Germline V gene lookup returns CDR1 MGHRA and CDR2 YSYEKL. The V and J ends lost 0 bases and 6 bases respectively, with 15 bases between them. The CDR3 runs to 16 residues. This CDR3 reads CASSQDIGRTLNEQFF. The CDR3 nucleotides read TGCGCCAGCAGCCAAGATATCGGACGGACCCTCAATGAGCAGTTCTTC.

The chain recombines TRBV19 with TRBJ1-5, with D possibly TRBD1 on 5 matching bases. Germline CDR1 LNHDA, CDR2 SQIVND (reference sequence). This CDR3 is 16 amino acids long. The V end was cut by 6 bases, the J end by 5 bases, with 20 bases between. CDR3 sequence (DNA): TGTGCCAGTAGCCCTTCGGGGGAGGGGCTGTATCAGCCCCAGCATTTT. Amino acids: CASSPSGEGLYQPQHF.

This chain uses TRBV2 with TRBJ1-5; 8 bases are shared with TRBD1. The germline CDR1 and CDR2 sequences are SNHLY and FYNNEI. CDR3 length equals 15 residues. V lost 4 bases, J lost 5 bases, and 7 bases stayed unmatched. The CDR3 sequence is CASSVGQGRDQPQHF. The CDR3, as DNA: TGTGCCAGCAGTGTCGGACAGGGCAGGGATCAGCCCCAGCATTTT. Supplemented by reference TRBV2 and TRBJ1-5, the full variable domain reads EPEVTQTPSHQVTQMGQEVILRCVPISNHLYFYWYRQILGQKVEFLVSFYNNEISEKSEIFDDQFSVERPDGSNFTLKIRSTKLEDSAMYFCASSVGQGRDQPQHFGDGTRLSIL.

The CDR3 DNA is TGTGCCAGCAGCTTAGGCCAGCATACGCAGTATTTT. Residues: CASSLGQHTQYF. This chain joins TRBV11-3 and TRBJ2-3; D remains unclear. V was shortened by 1 base and J by 7 bases, with 6 bases between the two germline ends. This CDR3 has 12 residues. Germline lookup yields CDR1 SGHNT and CDR2 YENEEA.

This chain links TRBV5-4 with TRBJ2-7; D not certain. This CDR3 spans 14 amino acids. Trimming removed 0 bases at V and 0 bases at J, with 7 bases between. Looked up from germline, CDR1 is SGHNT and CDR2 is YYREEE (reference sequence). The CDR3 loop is CASSLGRNSYEQYF. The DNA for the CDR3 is TGTGCCAGCAGCTTGGGACGCAACTCCTACGAGCAGTACTTC.

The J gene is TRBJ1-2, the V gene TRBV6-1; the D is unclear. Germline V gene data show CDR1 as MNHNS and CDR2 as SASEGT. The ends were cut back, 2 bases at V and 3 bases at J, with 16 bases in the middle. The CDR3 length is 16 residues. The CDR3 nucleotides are TGTGCCAGCAGTGAAACTGGACGGCCCTTAGACTATGGCTACACCTTC. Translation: CASSETGRPLDYGYTF.

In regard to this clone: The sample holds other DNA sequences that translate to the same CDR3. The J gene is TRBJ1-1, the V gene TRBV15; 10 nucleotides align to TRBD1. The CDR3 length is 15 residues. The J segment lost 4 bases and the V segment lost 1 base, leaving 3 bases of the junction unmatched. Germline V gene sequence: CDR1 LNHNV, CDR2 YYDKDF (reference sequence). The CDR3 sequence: CATSRARDRGTEAFF. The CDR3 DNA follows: TGTGCCACCAGCAGAGCCCGGGACAGGGGCACTGAAGCTTTCTTT.